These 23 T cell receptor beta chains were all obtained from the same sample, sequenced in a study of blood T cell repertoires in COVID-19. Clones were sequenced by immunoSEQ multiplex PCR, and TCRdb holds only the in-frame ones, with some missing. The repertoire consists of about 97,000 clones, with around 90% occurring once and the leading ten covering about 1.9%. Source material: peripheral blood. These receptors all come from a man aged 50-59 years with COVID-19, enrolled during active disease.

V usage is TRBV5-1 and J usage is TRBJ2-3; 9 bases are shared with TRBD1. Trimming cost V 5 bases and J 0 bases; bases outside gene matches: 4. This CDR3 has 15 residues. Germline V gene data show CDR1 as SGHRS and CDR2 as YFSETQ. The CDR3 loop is CASRVQGASTDTQYF. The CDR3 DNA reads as TGCGCCAGCAGAGTACAGGGGGCTAGCACAGATACGCAGTATTTT.

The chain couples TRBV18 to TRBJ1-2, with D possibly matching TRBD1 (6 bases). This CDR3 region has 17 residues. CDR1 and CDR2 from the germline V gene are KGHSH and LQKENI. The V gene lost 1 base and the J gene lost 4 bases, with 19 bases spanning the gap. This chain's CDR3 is CASSPLDSDSRGYGYTF. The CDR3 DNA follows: TGTGCCAGCTCACCACTAGACTCGGACAGTCGCGGCTATGGCTACACCTTC.

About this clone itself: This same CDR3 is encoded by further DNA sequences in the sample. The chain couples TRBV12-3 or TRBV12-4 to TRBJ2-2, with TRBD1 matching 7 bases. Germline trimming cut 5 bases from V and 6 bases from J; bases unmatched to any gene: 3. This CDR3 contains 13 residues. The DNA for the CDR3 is TGTGCCAGCAGTCTCAGGGGGTCCGGGGAGCTGTTTTTT. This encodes CASSLRGSGELFF.

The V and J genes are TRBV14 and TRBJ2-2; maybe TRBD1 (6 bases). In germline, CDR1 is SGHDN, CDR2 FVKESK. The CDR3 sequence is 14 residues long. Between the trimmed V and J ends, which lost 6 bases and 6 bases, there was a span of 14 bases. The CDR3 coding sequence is TGTGCCAGCAGAGGGTTACAGGGCGCCGGGGAGCTGTTTTTT. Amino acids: CASRGLQGAGELFF.

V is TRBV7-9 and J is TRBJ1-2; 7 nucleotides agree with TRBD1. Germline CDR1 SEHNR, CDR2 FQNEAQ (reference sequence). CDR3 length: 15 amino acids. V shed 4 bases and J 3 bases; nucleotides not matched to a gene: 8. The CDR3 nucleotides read TGTGCCAGCAGCTATTCCCGAACAGGGGACTATGGCTACACCTTC. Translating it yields CASSYSRTGDYGYTF.

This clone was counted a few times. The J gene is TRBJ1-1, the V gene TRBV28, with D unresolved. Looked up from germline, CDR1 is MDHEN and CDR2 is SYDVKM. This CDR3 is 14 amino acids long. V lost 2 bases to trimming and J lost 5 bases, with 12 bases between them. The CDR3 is CASSLVGVRTEAFF. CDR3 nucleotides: TGTGCCAGCAGTTTAGTGGGAGTTCGGACTGAAGCTTTCTTT.

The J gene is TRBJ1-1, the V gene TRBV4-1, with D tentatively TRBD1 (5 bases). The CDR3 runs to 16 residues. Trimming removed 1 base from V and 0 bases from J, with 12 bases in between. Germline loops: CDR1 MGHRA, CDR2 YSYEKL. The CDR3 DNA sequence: TGCGCCAGCAGCCAAGGACCCAGGGAAATGAACACTGAAGCTTTCTTT. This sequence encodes CASSQGPREMNTEAFF.

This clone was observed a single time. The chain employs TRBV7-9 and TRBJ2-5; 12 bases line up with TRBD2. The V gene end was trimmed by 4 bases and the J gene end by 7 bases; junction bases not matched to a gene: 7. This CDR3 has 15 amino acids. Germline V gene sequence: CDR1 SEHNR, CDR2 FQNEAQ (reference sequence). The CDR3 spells CASSYTSGGIWTQYF. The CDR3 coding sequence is TGTGCCAGCAGCTATACTAGCGGGGGGATTTGGACCCAGTACTTC.

The CDR3 nucleotides read TGTGCCAGCAGCTTATGGGGGGTAGCCGGGGAGCTGTTTTTT. Translation gives CASSLWGVAGELFF. The rearrangement joins TRBV7-2 to TRBJ2-2, with a possible D match to TRBD2 (6 bases). Germline V CDR1 and CDR2: SGHTA, FQGNSA. The CDR3 extends over 14 amino acids. The V end was cut by 2 bases, the J end by 6 bases, with 10 bases between.

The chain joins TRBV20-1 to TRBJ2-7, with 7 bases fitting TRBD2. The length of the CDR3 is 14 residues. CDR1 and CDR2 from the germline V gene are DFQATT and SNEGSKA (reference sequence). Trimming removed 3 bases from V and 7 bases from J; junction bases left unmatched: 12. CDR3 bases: TGCAGTGCTAGTATGGCGGGAGACCCTAGAGAGCAGTACTTC. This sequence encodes CSASMAGDPREQYF.

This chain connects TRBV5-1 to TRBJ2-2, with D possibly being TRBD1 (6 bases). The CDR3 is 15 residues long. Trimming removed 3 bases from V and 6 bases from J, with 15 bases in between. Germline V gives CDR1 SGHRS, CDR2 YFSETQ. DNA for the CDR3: TGCGCCAGCAGCTGGGGGCAGGTAGTATCCGGGGAGCTGTTTTTT. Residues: CASSWGQVVSGELFF.

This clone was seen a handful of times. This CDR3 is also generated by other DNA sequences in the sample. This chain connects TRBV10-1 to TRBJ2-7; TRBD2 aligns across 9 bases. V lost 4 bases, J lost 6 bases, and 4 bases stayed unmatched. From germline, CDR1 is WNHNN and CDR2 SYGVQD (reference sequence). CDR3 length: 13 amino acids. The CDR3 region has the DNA TGCGCCAGCAGTGGAGCGGGGGGAAGCGAGCAGTACTTC. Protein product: CASSGAGGSEQYF.

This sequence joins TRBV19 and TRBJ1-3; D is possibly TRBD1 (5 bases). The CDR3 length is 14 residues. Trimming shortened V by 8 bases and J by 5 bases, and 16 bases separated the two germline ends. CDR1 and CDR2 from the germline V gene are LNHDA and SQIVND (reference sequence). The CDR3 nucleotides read TGTGCCAGTGATCGTCAGGGCAGGAGAAACACCATATATTTT. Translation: CASDRQGRRNTIYF.

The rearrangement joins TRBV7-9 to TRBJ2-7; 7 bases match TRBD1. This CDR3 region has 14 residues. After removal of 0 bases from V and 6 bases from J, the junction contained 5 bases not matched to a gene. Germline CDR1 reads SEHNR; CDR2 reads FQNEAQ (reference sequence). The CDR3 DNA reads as TGTGCCAGCAGCTTAGCAGACGGGACAGTCGAGCAGTACTTC. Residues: CASSLADGTVEQYF.

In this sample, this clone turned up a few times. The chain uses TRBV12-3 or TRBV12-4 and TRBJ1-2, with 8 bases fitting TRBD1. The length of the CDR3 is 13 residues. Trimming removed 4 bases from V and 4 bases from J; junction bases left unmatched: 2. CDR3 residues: CASSSGQAYGYTF. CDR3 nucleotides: TGTGCCAGCAGTTCGGGACAGGCCTATGGCTACACCTTC.

CDR3: CASSLVTGSNQPQHF. DNA for the CDR3: TGTGCCAGCAGCTTAGTGACAGGGAGCAATCAGCCCCAGCATTTT. V usage is TRBV7-8 and J usage is TRBJ1-5; 7 bases align to TRBD1. Germline values: CDR1 SGHVS, CDR2 FQNEAQ. V shed 1 base and J 1 base; nucleotides not matched to a gene: 1. The CDR3 runs 15 residues.

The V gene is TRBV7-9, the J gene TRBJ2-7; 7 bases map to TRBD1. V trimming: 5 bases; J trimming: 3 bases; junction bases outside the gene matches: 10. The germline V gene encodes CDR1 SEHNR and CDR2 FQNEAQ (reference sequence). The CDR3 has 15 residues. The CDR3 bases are TGTGCCAGCAGCCCAGGACAGGCGACGATCTACGAGCAGTACTTC. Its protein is CASSPGQATIYEQYF.

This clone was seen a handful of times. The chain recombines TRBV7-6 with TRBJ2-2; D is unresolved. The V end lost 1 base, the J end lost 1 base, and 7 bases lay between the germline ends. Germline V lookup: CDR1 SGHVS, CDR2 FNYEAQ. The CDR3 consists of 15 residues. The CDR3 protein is CASSLVPWNTGELFF. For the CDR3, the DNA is TGTGCCAGCAGCTTAGTCCCTTGGAACACCGGGGAGCTGTTTTTT.

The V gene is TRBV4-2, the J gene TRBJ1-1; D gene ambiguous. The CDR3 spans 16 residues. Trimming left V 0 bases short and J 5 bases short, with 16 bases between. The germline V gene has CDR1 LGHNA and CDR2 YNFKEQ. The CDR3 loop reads CASSQENHAPRTEAFF. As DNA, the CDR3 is TGTGCCAGCAGCCAAGAGAACCATGCCCCGAGGACTGAAGCTTTCTTT.

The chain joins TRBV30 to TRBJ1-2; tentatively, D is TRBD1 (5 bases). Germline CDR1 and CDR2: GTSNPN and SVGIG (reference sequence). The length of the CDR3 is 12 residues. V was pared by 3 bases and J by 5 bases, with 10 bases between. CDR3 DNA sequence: TGTGCCTGGAGCCAGGGTATTTATGGCTACACCTTC. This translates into CAWSQGIYGYTF.

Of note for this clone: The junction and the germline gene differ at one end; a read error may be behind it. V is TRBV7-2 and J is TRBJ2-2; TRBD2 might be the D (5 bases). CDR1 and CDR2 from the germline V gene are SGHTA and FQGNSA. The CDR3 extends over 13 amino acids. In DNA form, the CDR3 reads TGTGCCAGCAGCTTTAGCGCTAGGCTCCCGGTTGAGTTT. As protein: CASSFSARLPVEF.

DNA for the CDR3: TGCGCCAGCAGTTCGAGCGGGGTCAGGAACAATGAGCAGTTCTTC. As protein: CASSSSGVRNNEQFF. V usage is TRBV10-1 and J usage is TRBJ2-1; 7 positions match TRBD2. This CDR3 is built from 15 residues. Germline V gene sequence: CDR1 WNHNN, CDR2 SYGVQD (reference sequence). The V and J ends lost 5 bases and 5 bases, in that order; junction bases with no gene match: 9.

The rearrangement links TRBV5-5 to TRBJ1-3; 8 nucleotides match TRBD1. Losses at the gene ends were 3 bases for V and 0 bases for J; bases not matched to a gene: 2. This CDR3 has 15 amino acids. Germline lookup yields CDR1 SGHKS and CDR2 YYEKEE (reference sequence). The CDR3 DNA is TGTGCCAGCAGCTCGACAGGGGTCTCTGGAAACACCATATATTTT. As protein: CASSSTGVSGNTIYF.